Below are 5 T cell receptor beta chains sequenced from a single sample in a study of regulatory T cells in long-lasting Graves disease. Time point given: persistent/refractory GD, antithyroid drugs over 5 years with positive TRAb. Generation of the TCR library employed RNA extracted from PBMCs. Construction of TCR beta libraries relied on iRepertoire HTBI primers and on Arm-PCR targeting CDR3 regions. TCRdb used MiXCR to reprocess the multiplex PCR reads, holding one entry per CDR3 protein. The table records almost 350,000 distinct CDR3 sequences, 15% to 20% of them present only once. Specimen: peripheral blood mononuclear cells (PBMCs), collected when the disease was refractory, from a patient treated with antithyroid drugs. The receptors here all came from a female donor with Graves disease.

This clonotype occurred many times. V is TRBV4-1 and J is TRBJ2-7; perhaps TRBD2 as D (5 bases). The V and J ends lost 4 bases and 7 bases respectively, with 11 bases between them. Germline V gives CDR1 MGHRA, CDR2 YSYEKL. The CDR3 runs to 12 residues. The CDR3 sequence is CASSLGSEEQYF. For the CDR3, the DNA is TGCGCCAGCAGCCTAGGTAGCGAAGAGCAGTACTTC.

In its sample, this clonotype was seen a few times. The rearrangement links TRBV28 to TRBJ1-1, with 7 bases fitting TRBD1. The CDR3 covers 15 residues. Germline assignment: CDR1 MDHEN and CDR2 SYDVKM. V gave up 3 bases and J gave up 6 bases; unmatched junction bases: 10. The CDR3 loop is CASSLVSRDRAEAFF. DNA for the CDR3: TGTGCCAGCAGTTTGGTTTCGCGAGACAGGGCTGAAGCTTTCTTT.

This clonotype showed up many times. The rearrangement links TRBV7-2 to TRBJ1-6; TRBD1 is a possible D gene (6 bases). CDR1 is SGHTA, CDR2 FQGNSA, per germline. This CDR3 is 15 amino acids long. Trimming left V 1 base short and J 8 bases short, with 12 bases between. The CDR3, as DNA: TGTGCCAGCAGCTTAGTAGGGGGGGGAGATTCACCCCTCCACTTT. It is translated as CASSLVGGGDSPLHF. Complete variable domain (other parts from reference TRBV7-2 and TRBJ1-6): GAGVSQSPSNKVTEKGKDVELRCDPISGHTALYWYRQSLGQGLEFLIYFQGNSAPDKSGLPSDRFSAERTGGSVSTLTIQRTQQEDSAVYLCASSLVGGGDSPLHFGNGTRLTVT.

The chain carries TRBV20-1 and TRBJ2-7; tentatively, D is TRBD2 (6 bases). The CDR3 has 12 residues. Germline V gene sequence: CDR1 DFQATT, CDR2 SNEGSKA (reference sequence). V was shortened by 5 bases and J by 7 bases, with 15 bases between the two germline ends. CDR3: CSAAIWEEEQYF. Written as DNA, the CDR3 is TGCAGTGCTGCCATTTGGGAGGAGGAGCAGTACTTC.

This chain uses TRBV6-2 or TRBV6-3 with TRBJ2-3; 7 bases are shared with TRBD1. Germline V CDR1 and CDR2: MNHEY, SVGEGT. The length of the CDR3 is 15 residues. V shed 2 bases, J shed 3 bases, and the junction held 5 bases outside the gene matches. CDR3: CASSYPGTATDTQYF. The CDR3 DNA reads TGTGCCAGCAGTTACCCCGGGACAGCTACAGATACGCAGTATTTT.